This T cell receptor beta chain stems from a study of tumor and adjacent non-tumor tissue in lung cancer. Study-level background: Samples averaged roughly 4.2 million productive TCRbeta reads each.

The template was RNA from unsorted bulk tissue. Three rounds of nested PCR, following a modified ARM-PCR protocol, produced the TCRbeta library. TCRdb redid the calling of the multiplex PCR reads with MiXCR, one entry per CDR3 protein. The data show tens of thousands of distinct CDR3 sequences, approximately 70% seen once. The CDR3 is 16 amino acids. The germline gives CDR1 LGHNA, CDR2 YNFKEQ. Concerning this clonotype: Antigen: not known.

Study-level points and caveats: Higher tumor TCR diversity was associated with shorter survival.

The chain couples TRBV4-2 to TRBJ2-2, with 7 bases lining up with TRBD2. The sequence derives from a man between 60 and 75 years old with non-small cell lung cancer. Input material: lung tumor tissue. The CDR3 nucleotides read TGTACCATCAGCCAGCAAGCGGGGAGAAACACCGGGGAGCTGTTTTTT. Translating gives CTISQQAGRNTGELFF.